This entry is about one T cell receptor (beta chain). Data came from immunoSEQ multiplex PCR; TCRdb stores just in-frame clones and leaves some out. The data contain some 80,000 clones, roughly 89% of them seen just once; the ten biggest clones take up around 24%. This sample is drawn from a study of brain T cells in children with intractable seizures. The CDR3 runs to 14 residues. Germline CDR1 SGHVS, CDR2 FQNEAQ. The V end lost 4 bases, the J end lost 3 bases, and 13 bases lay between the germline ends. Source: peripheral blood, taken at surgery. The gene calls are TRBV7-8 and TRBJ2-7, with D perhaps matching TRBD1 (5 bases). This TCR was sampled from a girl aged 2-10 years with Rasmussen encephalitis and intractable seizures. The CDR3 sequence: CASSSSTASYEQYF. CDR3 bases: TGTGCCAGCAGCTCCTCGACAGCTAGCTACGAGCAGTACTTC. Drawing the rest from reference TRBV7-8 and TRBJ2-7, the complete variable domain is GAGVSQSPRYKVAKRGQDVALRCDPISGHVSLFWYQQALGQGPEFLTYFQNEAQLDKSGLPSDRFFAERPEGSVSTLKIQRTQQEDSAVYLCASSSSTASYEQYFGPGTRLTVT.